These 15 T cell receptor beta chains originate from one sample sequenced in a study of T cells in localized non-small cell lung cancer. TCRdb's table, derived via immunoSEQ multiplex PCR, lists solely in-frame clones and lacks some. The sample includes 20,000 to 25,000 clones, approximately 88% of them seen just once. This specimen consisted of peripheral blood, obtained before any cancer treatment. Receptor source: a male donor older than 55 with stage I lung adenocarcinoma.

The chain uses TRBV7-2 and TRBJ1-2; TRBD1 agrees at 7 bases. The CDR3 spans 17 residues. Per the germline V gene, CDR1 is SGHTA and CDR2 is FQGNSA. V was clipped by 0 bases and J by 10 bases; unmatched bases: 17. CDR3 loop: CASSLARLTGRSAYYTF. DNA for the CDR3: TGTGCCAGCAGCTTAGCCCGTTTGACAGGGCGAAGTGCTTACTACACCTTC.

The genes are TRBV7-9 and TRBJ2-3, with a weak D call TRBD2 (6 bases). CDR1 and CDR2 from the germline V gene are SEHNR and FQNEAQ (reference sequence). The V end was cut by 3 bases, the J end by 3 bases, with 16 bases between. This CDR3 has 16 amino acids. CDR3 in DNA: TGTGCCAGCAGCTTCTCTCCCCTCGGGAGAACAGATACGCAGTATTTT. Protein sequence: CASSFSPLGRTDTQYF.

J is TRBJ1-2 and V is TRBV7-2, with D uncertain. V was trimmed by 3 bases and J by 6 bases, leaving 8 bases between them. Germline V gene sequence: CDR1 SGHTA, CDR2 FQGNSA. The CDR3 length is 12 residues. The CDR3 is CASSFGSNGYTF. DNA for the CDR3: TGTGCCAGCAGCTTTGGTAGTAATGGCTACACCTTC.

The chain couples TRBV4-1 to TRBJ1-3; a weak D match, TRBD1 (6 bases). Germline values: CDR1 MGHRA, CDR2 YSYEKL. The length of the CDR3 is 14 residues. Between the trimmed V and J ends, which lost 2 bases and 4 bases, there was a span of 9 bases. CDR3 in DNA: TGCGCCAGCAGCCAACAGGGGTTGGGAAACACCATATATTTT. Translation gives CASSQQGLGNTIYF.

The rearrangement links TRBV19 to TRBJ2-1; TRBD2 matches 9 bases. The CDR3 sequence is 15 residues long. V was clipped by 7 bases and J by 7 bases; unmatched bases: 11. Germline CDR1 LNHDA, CDR2 SQIVND (reference sequence). CDR3 loop: CASKDLSGRRNEQFF. For the CDR3, the DNA is TGTGCCAGTAAGGATCTTAGCGGGAGAAGGAATGAGCAGTTCTTC.

The chain combines TRBV5-6 with TRBJ2-1, with a tentative D call TRBD1 (5 bases). The V end lost 7 bases, the J end lost 0 bases, and 20 bases lay between the germline ends. CDR1 and CDR2 (germline): SGHDT, YYEEEE. The CDR3 length is 17 residues. CDR3: CASSLRGRASSYNEQFF. The CDR3 bases are TGTGCCAGCTCCCTTAGGGGCCGGGCTAGCTCCTACAATGAGCAGTTCTTC.

The chain carries TRBV19 and TRBJ1-2, with D perhaps TRBD1 (5 bases). Looked up from germline, CDR1 is LNHDA and CDR2 is SQIVND (reference sequence). V was clipped by 2 bases and J by 3 bases, with 19 bases between them. This CDR3 is 17 amino acids long. Here the CDR3 reads CASSIPWGALMDYGYTF. CDR3 coding DNA: TGTGCCAGTAGTATACCGTGGGGCGCCCTGATGGACTATGGCTACACCTTC.

The chain joins TRBV2 to TRBJ1-2; possible D gene TRBD1, 5 bases. Germline assignment: CDR1 SNHLY and CDR2 FYNNEI. V shed 3 bases and J shed 0 bases, with 8 bases lying between them. The CDR3 runs 14 residues. The CDR3 here is CASSDTRANYGYTF. As DNA, the CDR3 is TGTGCCAGCAGTGATACCAGGGCTAACTATGGCTACACCTTC.

This chain links TRBV5-1 with TRBJ1-1; D may be TRBD1 (6 bases). Deletions cut 3 bases from V and 1 base from J, with 10 bases between. The CDR3 is 14 amino acids. Germline V gene lookup returns CDR1 SGHRS and CDR2 YFSETQ. CDR3 sequence (DNA): TGCGCCAGCAGCTCCGGACAGACGAACACTGAAGCTTTCTTT. It yields the protein CASSSGQTNTEAFF.

DNA for the CDR3: TGTGCCTGGAGTGTTGGAGGGAGTGGTGGGTGGGCTTTCTTT. Translated, it gives CAWSVGGSGGWAFF. The chain joins TRBV30 to TRBJ1-1; D uncertain. V lost 0 bases and J lost 11, with 19 bases in between. The germline V gene has CDR1 GTSNPN and CDR2 SVGIG (reference sequence). This CDR3 is 14 amino acids long.

J is TRBJ1-6 and V is TRBV27; D is uncertain. The V gene's germline CDR1 is MNHEY and CDR2 SMNVEV (reference sequence). This CDR3 contains 12 residues. Trimming stripped 2 bases from V and 8 bases from J, with 4 bases between. This CDR3 reads CASSLRDSPLHF. DNA of the CDR3: TGTGCCAGCAGTTTACGTGATTCACCCCTCCACTTT.

The V call is TRBV7-2, the J call TRBJ1-2, with a tentative D call TRBD1 (5 bases). This CDR3 comprises 16 residues. CDR1 and CDR2 from the germline V gene are SGHTA and FQGNSA. V lost 3 bases, J lost 5 bases, and 19 bases lay in between. The CDR3 region is CASSFSSGTIHYGYTF. As DNA, the CDR3 is TGTGCCAGCAGCTTTTCTTCAGGGACGATTCATTATGGCTACACCTTC.

This clone turned up a few times. V is TRBV7-2 and J is TRBJ1-2; possibly TRBD1 for D (5 bases). This CDR3 is 15 amino acids long. Trimming stripped 1 base from V and 8 bases from J, with 17 bases between. Germline V gene data show CDR1 as SGHTA and CDR2 as FQGNSA. CDR3 coding DNA: TGTGCCAGCAGCTTAGACGGGGGAGGCAAGCTAGGCTACACCTTC. Its translation is CASSLDGGGKLGYTF.

V is TRBV7-2 and J is TRBJ2-1, with unresolved D. CDR1 SGHTA and CDR2 FQGNSA come from the germline V gene. The V gene lost 6 bases and the J gene lost 9 bases, with 21 bases spanning the gap. The CDR3 runs to 15 residues. CDR3 nucleotide sequence: TGTGCCAGCAGAGAGACGGAGATCTTGCAAGGTGAGCAGTTCTTC. Protein product: CASRETEILQGEQFF.

The chain has TRBV9 and TRBJ2-1, with TRBD1 matching 7 bases. Losses at the gene ends were 1 base for V and 8 bases for J; bases not matched to a gene: 0. The CDR3 length is 12 residues. Per germline, CDR1 SGDLS and CDR2 YYNGEE. In nucleotides, the CDR3 is TGTGCCAGCAGCGTAAGGGGGCATGAGCAGTTCTTC. It specifies CASSVRGHEQFF. Complete variable domain (other parts from reference TRBV9 and TRBJ2-1): DSGVTQTPKHLITATGQRVTLRCSPRSGDLSVYWYQQSLDQGLQFLIQYYNGEERAKGNILERFSAQQFPDLHSELNLSSLELGDSALYFCASSVRGHEQFFGPGTRLTVL.